This entry is about one T cell receptor (beta chain). This clone's antigen is unknown. Base qualities are not provided; no much larger clone lies one nucleotide away. These data belong to a study of blood T cell repertoires in COVID-19 (dated by TCRdb to 2018 to 2020). For the wider study: Samples from collaborators originated in the United States, Italy and Spain and spanned both the acute and convalescent phases of COVID-19. The material from the prospective study consisted of cDNA or gDNA derived from T cells, B-cell-depleted T cells, or PBMCs. The dataset comprised deeply sampled blood TCRbeta repertoires from subjects exposed to, actively infected with, or recovered from COVID-19. A freely available public database, intended as a resource for researchers studying the immune response to SARS-CoV-2, is where the repertoires were released. Samples came from the ongoing ImmuneRACE study (first 160 participants) plus 1,254 subjects from 6 global collaborators. A de-identified subject ID, COVID-19 status, age in years and sex were almost always included in the sample metadata. Where available, HLA class I and class II types were taken from metadata supplied by the sample provider and were not determined by assay-based typing. Summary of the overall study and its limitations: How much clinical and demographic metadata was included differed by source and by participant, and the metadata was provided uncurated.

The immunoSEQ Assay, a bias-controlled multiplex PCR, was used to amplify TCRbeta CDR3 regions from genomic DNA. The authors' analysis ran thus. The number of nucleated cells in each sample was estimated by amplification of reference gene primers within the assay. Sequence reads were collapsed and filtered to measure the absolute abundance of every unique TCRbeta CDR3 rearrangement. Productive Simpson clonality was computed per sample as the square root of Simpson's diversity index over productive rearrangements. TCRdb provides this immuneACCESS table in a form limited to in-frame rearrangements. Some clones are lacking; in checked studies, under half of them reflect an unresolved V gene, and why the rest are absent is not known. That table supplies the V and J calls and clone size; D and trimming were determined from the DNA. Counted in this sample were some 290,000 clones; roughly 90% of them appeared once. Around 11% of the sample lies in the top ten.

One collaborating source in Seattle enrolled patients while the patients were actively infected and followed the patients over time throughout the course of disease. Each collaborating institution followed its own protocols to collect whole blood in K2EDTA tubes. Collaborator samples were shipped for TCRbeta analysis as frozen whole blood, isolated PBMCs, or DNA extracted from either sample type. Trimming costs V 3 bases and J 8 bases, and their ends lie 10 bases apart. In the germline V gene (reference sequence), CDR1 corresponds to PRHDT and CDR2 to FYEKMQ. Spanning cysteine to phenylalanine, the CDR3 consists of 12 amino acids. CDR3 DNA only is kept here, 36 bases in frame from base 1.

The sequence was obtained from a woman in her thirties with COVID-19, enrolled during active disease. The sample consisted of peripheral blood. The rearrangement combines TRBV13 with TRBJ1-1; a tentative D call is TRBD1 (5 bases match). The CDR3 reads CASSLVGGEAFF. The DNA reads TGTGCCAGCAGCTTGGTGGGGGGAGAAGCTTTCTTT.